The present entry profiles one T cell receptor beta chain with its context. This clonotype was observed at least ten times. This receptor's antigen is unknown. No base qualities exist here, and no much larger clone lies one base off it. TCR cDNA was synthesized by 5'RACE template switching, through which a universal primer site and unique molecular identifiers were introduced. cDNA synthesis was primed from both the TCR alpha and TCR beta constant segments. Library amplification used two PCR steps, and the second PCR step added sample barcodes and sequencing adapters. Sequencing of libraries was done on Illumina HiSeq 2500 (2x100 bp) or NovaSeq (2x150 bp). The authors' pipeline ran thus. Demultiplexing of reads and collapsing into UMI consensus sequences were performed with MIGEC, and V(D)J alignment was carried out with MiXCR. Clonotypes responding to the vaccine were identified with edgeR on replicate PBMC samples, with the criteria of FDR below 0.01 and a log2 fold change above 5 up to day 15. CD4 or CD8 identity was assigned to each bulk clonotype according to whether the clonotype was present at higher abundance in the sequenced CD4 repertoire or the sequenced CD8 repertoire. The raw public reads went through TCRdb reprocessing: fastp at Q25, MiXCR clone calling, in-frame beta chains kept. Records with the same CDR3 protein are collapsed into one entry carrying the most frequent genes and DNA. The V and J calls and clone size come from TCRdb's table, not from the authors' own analysis. This sample holds roughly 240,000 distinct CDR3 sequences; roughly 6.2% were observed only once. The top ten clones comprise 0.85% to 1.2% of the sample.

The treatment or condition label here, explained by the study, means: live attenuated yellow fever vaccine strain. A standard Ficoll-Paque protocol was used to isolate PBMCs from peripheral blood. Dynabeads CD4 and CD8 positive selection kits were used to isolate the CD4 and CD8 T-cell fractions. TriZol was used to extract RNA from bulk PBMCs, CD4 and CD8 fractions, and dextramer-positive and dextramer-negative fractions. This specimen belongs to a study of T cells after yellow fever vaccination (dated by TCRdb to about 2019). Some background on the complete study: The SMART-Seq v4 Ultra Low Input RNA kit was used to prepare libraries from fractions with low cell numbers. To follow T-cell clones before and after both primary and booster YFV17D yellow fever vaccination, bulk TCR alpha and beta repertoires underwent longitudinal sequencing. The cohort comprised two healthy male donors, one aged 18 to 30 and one aged 30 to 40 years. Blood samples were taken at several timepoints before and after primary and secondary immunization, and bulk PBMC replicates and cell subsets were isolated.

General findings and caveats noted by the study authors: Compared with the primary T-cell response, the secondary T-cell response was faster but weaker, reaching its peak on day 5 rather than on day 15. A small fraction of clonotypes showed up in both the CD4 and CD8 compartments, probably as a result of convergent recombination. After the booster, most clones that had expanded after primary vaccination were detected again (approximately 96% of CD4 and around 88% of CD8), suggesting broad maintenance of memory. The study included only two donors, which limits how far the findings can be generalized. Computational filtering was needed because FACS-sorted repertoires could contain abundant contaminating clonotypes from the bulk population.

Including the terminal cysteine and phenylalanine, the CDR3 comprises 15 residues. Just CDR3 DNA is preserved here, 45 bases in frame from base 1. V is trimmed back by 1 base and J by 5 bases, and the junction contains 10 bases that no gene match accounts for. Based on the germline V gene (reference sequence), the CDR1 and CDR2 sequences are DFQATT and SNEGSKA. The source was CD4+ T cells sorted from PBMCs, collected on the day of the yellow fever booster vaccination. The rearrangement combines TRBV20-1 with TRBJ2-5; 7 bases in between match TRBD1. This sequence originates from a man younger than 45 who received the YFV17D yellow fever vaccine. DNA sequence: TGCAGTGCTAGAGGGACAGGCTCCACGAGGGAGACCCAGTACTTC. Translated, this is CSARGTGSTRETQYF.